This T cell receptor (beta chain) was recorded in a study of T-cell memory formation after mild COVID-19. Whole-study context: In these data, TCR clusters were largely donor specific.

The table lists this clonotype with a few counts. What it binds is unknown. Study findings and constraints: Some responding clones appeared in pre-infection memory, suggesting cross-reactive memory joined. The CD4+ clones that contracted clustered mainly within CM and EM, and the CD8+ clones concentrated in EMRA.

CDR3 length equals 15 residues. Germline values: CDR1 SGDLS, CDR2 YYNGEE. Between the trimmed V and J ends, which lost 0 bases and 5 bases, there was a span of 15 bases. cDNA libraries for TCR alpha and TCR beta, carrying sample barcodes and UMIs, came from 5'RACE with constant-segment primers. TCRdb passed the 5' RACE reads through MiXCR, listing each CDR3 protein once. The repertoire holds under 200,000 distinct CDR3 sequences, roughly a third seen once, with approximately 12% in the top ten. The gene calls are TRBV9 and TRBJ2-7; D call uncertain. This TCR derives from an adult woman who had mild COVID-19 (a few samples of this study predate the infection). Cell type and time point are not known. The specimen sequenced was PBMCs or a T cell subset sorted from them (not recorded which). In DNA, the CDR3 is TGTGCCAGCAGCGTAGCTGGGGTCTTGTGGGACGAGCAGTACTTC. This encodes CASSVAGVLWDEQYF.